This entry lists 26 T cell receptor beta chains sequenced from one sample in a study of blood T cell repertoires in COVID-19. Sequencing used immunoSEQ multiplex PCR; TCRdb keeps in-frame clones, though not all of them. The table shows some 96,000 clones, with 85% to 90% occurring only once. The sequenced sample was peripheral blood. Receptor source: a human donor in a cohort sampled during active COVID-19.

The chain employs TRBV27 and TRBJ1-2; 7 bases are a match to TRBD1. The CDR3 extends over 15 amino acids. The ends lost 0 bases at V and 4 bases at J; junction bases unmatched: 5. Germline CDR1 is MNHEY and CDR2 is SMNVEV (reference sequence). DNA of the CDR3: TGTGCCAGCAGTTTATCGTCCGGGACAGTCTATGGCTACACCTTC. This encodes CASSLSSGTVYGYTF.

The chain recombines TRBV5-4 with TRBJ2-7, with 8 bases fitting TRBD1. This CDR3 is built from 12 residues. The V and J ends lost 3 bases and 5 bases, in that order; junction bases with no gene match: 1. CDR1 SGHNT and CDR2 YYREEE come from the germline V gene (reference sequence). CDR3 sequence: CASSSGGDEQYF. CDR3 sequence (DNA): TGTGCCAGCAGCTCAGGGGGCGACGAGCAGTACTTC.

The CDR3 bases are TGTGCCAGCTCACCCCCGGGACAAAACAAAAACATTCAGTACTTC. It translates to CASSPPGQNKNIQYF. V and J are TRBV18 and TRBJ2-4; weak D call: TRBD1 (6 bases). Germline V lookup: CDR1 KGHSH, CDR2 LQKENI. V lost 3 bases to trimming and J lost 3 bases, with 12 bases between them. CDR3 length: 15 amino acids.

This chain joins TRBV9 and TRBJ2-5, with TRBD1 as a possible D gene (6 bases). Trimming stripped 4 bases from V and 4 bases from J, with 17 bases between. There are 15 residues in the CDR3. Germline CDR1 is SGDLS and CDR2 is YYNGEE. The CDR3 region is CASSSGTSRGETQYF. CDR3 in DNA: TGTGCCAGCAGCTCCGGGACATCCCGGGGAGAGACCCAGTACTTC.

V usage is TRBV21-1 and J usage is TRBJ2-1; TRBD2 is the table's D call, not checked against the DNA. TRBV21-1 is noted as a pseudogene. The CDR3 length is 16 residues. Here the CDR3 reads CASSKAPTRGDNEQFF. The CDR3 nucleotides are TGTGCCAGCAGCAAAGCTCCCACGCGGGGTGACAATGAGCAGTTCTTC.

In the case of this clone: This CDR3 is also generated by other DNA sequences in the sample. The chain carries TRBV7-6 and TRBJ2-1, with 10 bases aligning to TRBD2. Germline CDR1 SGHVS, CDR2 FNYEAQ. J gave up 4 bases and V 5 bases, and 5 bases lay outside the gene matches. The CDR3 length is 15 residues. CDR3 sequence reads: CASSLGLAEYNEQFF. For the CDR3, the DNA is TGTGCCAGCAGCCTCGGACTAGCGGAGTACAATGAGCAGTTCTTC.

The genes are TRBV6-4 and TRBJ1-6; 9 nucleotides agree with TRBD1. This CDR3 has 12 amino acids. Germline V CDR1 and CDR2: MRHNA, SNTAGT. V shed 8 bases and J 7 bases; nucleotides not matched to a gene: 0. The CDR3 protein is CASGTGNSPLHF. The CDR3 bases are TGTGCCAGCGGGACAGGGAATTCACCCCTCCACTTT.

The chain uses TRBV18 and TRBJ2-2; no firm D call. Germline loops: CDR1 KGHSH, CDR2 LQKENI. The CDR3 is made up of 17 amino acids. The V gene lost 3 bases and the J gene lost 2 bases, with 16 bases spanning the gap. In DNA form, the CDR3 reads TGTGCCAGCTCACCTACAATTTTACAGCTAAACACCGGGGAGCTGTTTTTT. This sequence encodes CASSPTILQLNTGELFF.

The J gene is TRBJ2-2, the V gene TRBV2, with TRBD2 as a possible D gene (6 bases). With 4 bases removed from V and 4 bases from J, the gap between germline ends came to 10 bases. The length of the CDR3 is 14 residues. The germline gives CDR1 SNHLY, CDR2 FYNNEI. The CDR3 DNA reads TGTGCCAGCAGTGCCCTCGGGGGCACCGGGGAGCTGTTTTTT. This translates into CASSALGGTGELFF.

The J gene is TRBJ2-3, the V gene TRBV6-1, with 9 bases fitting TRBD2. CDR3 length: 16 amino acids. Per germline, CDR1 MNHNS and CDR2 SASEGT. V trimming: 4 bases; J trimming: 4 bases; junction bases outside the gene matches: 9. The CDR3 loop is CASSAIAGALADTQYF. In DNA, the CDR3 is TGTGCCAGCAGTGCGATAGCGGGAGCGTTGGCAGATACGCAGTATTTT.

V is TRBV7-8 and J is TRBJ2-1; 9 positions agree with TRBD1. Unmatched junction bases numbered 8, after V lost 5 bases and J lost 9 bases. The germline V gene has CDR1 SGHVS and CDR2 FQNEAQ. There are 14 residues in the CDR3. The CDR3 bases are TGTGCCAGCAGCCCGTTGGACAGGGGAGGTGAGCAGTTCTTC. Amino acids: CASSPLDRGGEQFF.

V is TRBV12-3 or TRBV12-4 and J is TRBJ2-3; D call uncertain. The CDR3 length is 13 residues. The ends were cut back, 3 bases at V and 4 bases at J, with 8 bases in the middle. Here the CDR3 reads CASSFFSADTQYF. CDR3 coding DNA: TGTGCCAGCAGTTTCTTCTCGGCAGATACGCAGTATTTT.

This chain links TRBV5-1 with TRBJ1-2; D is unresolved. The CDR3 has 14 residues. Germline V CDR1 and CDR2: SGHRS, YFSETQ. Trimming took off 0 bases at V and 4 bases at J, with 10 bases between the two ends. CDR3 protein: CASSLDTKSYGYTF. The CDR3 region has the DNA TGCGCCAGCAGCTTGGACACCAAGTCCTATGGCTACACCTTC.

The rearrangement joins TRBV7-2 to TRBJ1-4, with 8 bases aligning to TRBD1. Germline trimming cut 1 base from V and 8 bases from J; bases unmatched to any gene: 6. Germline CDR1 SGHTA, CDR2 FQGNSA. The CDR3 is made up of 15 amino acids. The CDR3, as DNA: TGTGCCAGCAGCTTAGGGGCAGGGGGCGGGGAAAAACTGTTTTTT. Translating it yields CASSLGAGGGEKLFF.

The chain combines TRBV11-1 with TRBJ2-5; weak D call: TRBD2 (6 bases). V lost 3 bases to trimming and J lost 4 bases, with 12 bases between them. The CDR3 length is 14 residues. Germline-derived CDR1 and CDR2 are SGHAT and FQDESV (reference sequence). This chain's CDR3 is CASSLDRGGETQYF. As DNA, the CDR3 is TGTGCCAGCAGCTTGGATAGGGGAGGAGAGACCCAGTACTTC.

This sequence joins TRBV5-1 and TRBJ1-1; D is uncertain. CDR1 is SGHRS, CDR2 YFSETQ, per germline. This CDR3 is 16 amino acids long. V lost 0 bases and J lost 1, with 13 bases in between. CDR3 sequence (DNA): TGCGCCAGCAGCTTGGAGTTAGCAGCGACGAACACTGAAGCTTTCTTT. The encoded protein is CASSLELAATNTEAFF.

The chain uses TRBV28 and TRBJ2-5; 8 bases match TRBD2. Unmatched junction bases numbered 2, after V lost 3 bases and J lost 2 bases. Germline CDR1 reads MDHEN; CDR2 reads SYDVKM. The CDR3 extends over 14 amino acids. CDR3 sequence reads: CASSLSSGQETQYF. The DNA of the CDR3 is TGTGCCAGCAGTTTGTCTAGCGGGCAAGAGACCCAGTACTTC. Full variable domain (missing parts from reference TRBV28 and TRBJ2-5): DVKVTQSSRYLVKRTGEKVFLECVQDMDHENMFWYRQDPGLGLRLIYFSYDVKMKEKGDIPEGYSVSREKKERFSLILESASTNQTSMYLCASSLSSGQETQYFGPGTRLLVL.

The chain couples TRBV11-2 to TRBJ2-1; 12 bases align to TRBD2. With 5 bases clipped from V and 8 bases from J, the junction kept 7 bases outside the gene matches. This CDR3 is built from 15 residues. Looked up from germline, CDR1 is SGHAT and CDR2 is FQNNGV. Written as DNA, the CDR3 is TGTGCCAGCAGCCTCAGACTAGCGGGAGTGGATGAGCAGTTCTTC. It is translated as CASSLRLAGVDEQFF.

The chain combines TRBV7-9 with TRBJ1-2; 7 bases are shared with TRBD1. Germline V gene data show CDR1 as SEHNR and CDR2 as FQNEAQ (reference sequence). J gave up 8 bases and V 4 bases, and 7 bases lay outside the gene matches. CDR3 length: 13 residues. CDR3 DNA sequence: TGTGCCAGCAGCTCCACGGACAGGAAAGGCTACACCTTC. Protein sequence: CASSSTDRKGYTF.

The gene calls are TRBV29-1 and TRBJ2-1; possible D gene TRBD1, 5 bases. The CDR3 has 12 amino acids. Trimming shortened V by 4 bases and J by 5 bases, and 9 bases separated the two germline ends. CDR1 is SQVTM, CDR2 ANQGSEA, per germline. The CDR3 coding sequence is TGCAGCGTTGTAACAGGTAACAATGAGCAGTTCTTC. Its protein product is CSVVTGNNEQFF.

The chain recombines TRBV6-1 with TRBJ2-3; the D gene is possibly TRBD2 (5 bases). CDR3 length: 15 amino acids. Trimming removed 3 bases at V and 4 bases at J, with 14 bases between. Germline V gene sequence: CDR1 MNHNS, CDR2 SASEGT. CDR3 amino acids: CASSDGLQLSDTQYF. DNA of the CDR3: TGTGCCAGCAGTGATGGACTCCAACTATCAGATACGCAGTATTTT.

The V and J genes are TRBV7-9 and TRBJ2-5; TRBD2 might be the D (5 bases). V was trimmed by 7 bases and J by 7 bases, leaving 10 bases between them. Germline loops: CDR1 SEHNR, CDR2 FQNEAQ (reference sequence). This CDR3 region has 11 residues. CDR3 DNA: TGTGCCAGCACCTCCCGGGGGACCCAGTACTTC. Its protein is CASTSRGTQYF.

This chain connects TRBV28 to TRBJ1-4; D might be TRBD1 (6 bases). Trimming shortened V by 4 bases and J by 7 bases, and 13 bases separated the two germline ends. CDR1 and CDR2 (germline): MDHEN, SYDVKM. The CDR3 spans 14 residues. The CDR3: CASSSTGEGEKLFF. CDR3 nucleotides: TGTGCCAGCAGTTCGACAGGCGAAGGTGAAAAACTGTTTTTT.

In DNA, the CDR3 is TGTGCCAGCATACCGAGCGGTACTAGCACAGATACGCAGTATTTT. As protein: CASIPSGTSTDTQYF. This chain links TRBV28 with TRBJ2-3; TRBD2 might be the D (5 bases). Germline V gene data show CDR1 as MDHEN and CDR2 as SYDVKM. CDR3 size: 15 residues. With 7 bases removed from V and 0 bases from J, the gap between germline ends came to 14 bases.

In this sample, this clone turned up a few times. CDR3 sequence: CASSQGAGEKLFF. The CDR3 coding sequence is TGTGCCAGCAGTCAGGGCGCCGGTGAAAAACTGTTTTTT. The chain couples TRBV6-4 to TRBJ1-4; D possibly corresponds to TRBD1 (5 bases). There are 13 residues in the CDR3. Germline V lookup: CDR1 MRHNA, CDR2 SNTAGT. With 5 bases removed from V and 7 bases from J, the gap between germline ends came to 11 bases.

CDR3 loop: CASSYGLSSYNEQFF. DNA of the CDR3: TGTGCCAGCAGTTACGGGTTGAGCTCCTACAATGAGCAGTTCTTC. The gene calls are TRBV27 and TRBJ2-1; D gene unclear. Trimming removed 4 bases from V and 0 bases from J, with 10 bases in between. The CDR3 is made up of 15 amino acids. Germline V lookup: CDR1 MNHEY, CDR2 SMNVEV (reference sequence).